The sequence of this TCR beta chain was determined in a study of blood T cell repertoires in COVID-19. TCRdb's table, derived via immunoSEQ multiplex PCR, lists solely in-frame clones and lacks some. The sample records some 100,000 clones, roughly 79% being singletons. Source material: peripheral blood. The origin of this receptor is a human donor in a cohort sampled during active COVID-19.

For the CDR3, the DNA is TGTGCCAGCAGCTTGGTGGGGGGGGCCGGGGAGCTGTTTTTT. This sequence encodes CASSLVGGAGELFF. V usage is TRBV5-6 and J usage is TRBJ2-2; 7 bases align to TRBD2. This CDR3 region has 14 residues. The germline V gene encodes CDR1 SGHDT and CDR2 YYEEEE. Trimming removed 0 bases from V and 6 bases from J; junction bases left unmatched: 2.